The rows below give T cell receptor beta chains drawn from one sample of a study of control samples from healthy donors and cancer patients. Clones were sequenced by immunoSEQ multiplex PCR, and TCRdb holds only the in-frame ones, with some missing. The sample lists about 58,000 clones, about 87% occurring once. Source material: PBMCs. The origin of the receptors is an older woman with lung cancer. Each CDR3 is given without its conserved first and last residue. The order of the fields is J gene, V gene, CDR3 protein.

J gene: TRBJ2-1
V gene: TRBV6-5
CDR3 protein: ASSYGTHYNEQF

J gene: TRBJ2-3
V gene: TRBV5-6
CDR3 protein: ASSHTGRGGPTDTQY

J gene: TRBJ2-7
V gene: TRBV2
CDR3 protein: ASTGGSYEQY

J gene: TRBJ2-7
V gene: TRBV2
CDR3 protein: ASSLSRDEQY

J gene: TRBJ2-3
V gene: TRBV6-4
CDR3 protein: ASSASGGTDTQY

J gene: TRBJ1-2
V gene: TRBV9
CDR3 protein: ASSEGLMGYT

J gene: TRBJ2-2
V gene: TRBV6-6
CDR3 protein: ASSPRLAGGPNTGELF

J gene: TRBJ2-5
V gene: TRBV7-7
CDR3 protein: ASSFRLAGGEVTQY

J gene: TRBJ2-3
V gene: TRBV12-5
CDR3 protein: ASGFGLALTDTQY

J gene: TRBJ2-2
V gene: TRBV19
CDR3 protein: ASSFSGNTGELF

J gene: TRBJ1-3
V gene: TRBV5-1
CDR3 protein: ASSLEGNSGNTIY

J gene: TRBJ1-1
V gene: TRBV6-1
CDR3 protein: ASSEGLGGGAF

J gene: TRBJ2-1
V gene: TRBV28
CDR3 protein: ASSFLGSLGNEQF

J gene: TRBJ2-3
V gene: TRBV5-1
CDR3 protein: ASSSTSIDTQY

J gene: TRBJ1-5
V gene: TRBV7-9
CDR3 protein: ASSKDRVSNQPQH

J gene: TRBJ2-7
V gene: TRBV7-9
CDR3 protein: ASSLTGTAYEQY

J gene: TRBJ1-2
V gene: TRBV10-2
CDR3 protein: ASTRTGRYGYT

J gene: TRBJ1-2
V gene: TRBV9
CDR3 protein: ASSETTRHGYT

J gene: TRBJ2-7
V gene: TRBV29-1
CDR3 protein: SVEDTGYEQY

J gene: TRBJ1-5
V gene: TRBV27
CDR3 protein: ASSRGWSNQPQH

J gene: TRBJ2-1
V gene: TRBV9
CDR3 protein: ASSPDSRGAAYNEQF

J gene: TRBJ2-5
V gene: TRBV6-5
CDR3 protein: ASRLETQY

J gene: TRBJ1-2
V gene: TRBV19
CDR3 protein: ATMGPFDYGYT

J gene: TRBJ2-1
V gene: TRBV6-2/TRBV6-3
CDR3 protein: ASSFSLLAEYNEQF

J gene: TRBJ2-7
V gene: TRBV6-5
CDR3 protein: ASSPDYRNYEQY

J gene: TRBJ1-2
V gene: TRBV28
CDR3 protein: ASSLRRGLLRGGYT

J gene: TRBJ2-5
V gene: TRBV19
CDR3 protein: ASSATVGHLQETQY

J gene: TRBJ2-5
V gene: TRBV18
CDR3 protein: ASSLLAGQTQETQY

J gene: TRBJ2-7
V gene: TRBV18
CDR3 protein: ASSPQTWTDSYEQY

J gene: TRBJ2-3
V gene: TRBV7-9
CDR3 protein: ASSLDGGDTQY

J gene: TRBJ2-5
V gene: TRBV12-5
CDR3 protein: ASAQETQY

J gene: TRBJ2-1
V gene: TRBV7-6
CDR3 protein: ASSLLTSGKMDEQF

J gene: TRBJ1-1
V gene: TRBV5-1
CDR3 protein: ASSPSGLTAYTEAF

J gene: TRBJ2-3
V gene: TRBV24-1
CDR3 protein: ATSGPGTPGTDTQY

J gene: TRBJ2-2
V gene: TRBV7-6
CDR3 protein: ASSLGAARTGELF

J gene: TRBJ2-7
V gene: TRBV6-2/TRBV6-3
CDR3 protein: ASSWDSSYEQY

J gene: TRBJ1-3
V gene: TRBV9
CDR3 protein: ASSGTGNTGNTIY

J gene: TRBJ2-7
V gene: TRBV11-2
CDR3 protein: ASSRDHGGGAAYEQY

J gene: TRBJ2-1
V gene: TRBV9
CDR3 protein: ASSTGGSYNEQF

J gene: TRBJ2-5
V gene: TRBV15
CDR3 protein: ATSRDTRETQY

J gene: TRBJ1-5
V gene: TRBV6-5
CDR3 protein: ASREGVSNQPQH

J gene: TRBJ2-1
V gene: TRBV18
CDR3 protein: ASSPRDNEQF

J gene: TRBJ1-2
V gene: TRBV7-6
CDR3 protein: ASSFSGTADGYT

J gene: TRBJ2-2
V gene: TRBV5-1
CDR3 protein: ASSDQGPGELF

J gene: TRBJ2-7
V gene: TRBV5-1
CDR3 protein: ASSPEPGLAGEGQY

J gene: TRBJ1-6
V gene: TRBV2
CDR3 protein: ASSEPDGDHNSPLH

J gene: TRBJ1-2
V gene: TRBV19
CDR3 protein: ASSISDSYGYT

J gene: TRBJ2-1
V gene: TRBV5-4
CDR3 protein: ASSLVGVIGNEQF

J gene: TRBJ1-5
V gene: TRBV19
CDR3 protein: ASSIWADQPQH

J gene: TRBJ2-2
V gene: TRBV24-1
CDR3 protein: ATSDWTGVTGELF

J gene: TRBJ1-1
V gene: TRBV21-1
CDR3 protein: ASSKSLVQNTEAF

J gene: TRBJ2-7
V gene: TRBV28
CDR3 protein: ASSFWGGTGLKAAYEQY

J gene: TRBJ1-5
V gene: TRBV7-2
CDR3 protein: ASSESSGGHQPQH

J gene: TRBJ1-2
V gene: TRBV3-1/TRBV3-2
CDR3 protein: ASSQGGSGGGYT

J gene: TRBJ2-5
V gene: TRBV5-1
CDR3 protein: ASSLGQGAETQY